The 7 T cell receptor beta chains presented below share a single source sample, sequenced in a study of response to subunit inactivated influenza vaccine. TCRdb passed the RT-PCR reads through MiXCR, listing each CDR3 protein once. The table has 400,000 to 650,000 distinct CDR3 sequences, around 7.7% seen once. The material was PBMCs from blood, obtained around 25 months after vaccination. These receptors were taken from a man between 50 and 75 years old who received an inactivated influenza vaccine.

The chain combines TRBV12-3 or TRBV12-4 with TRBJ1-5, with a possible D match to TRBD1 (6 bases). V was trimmed by 2 bases and J by 6 bases, leaving 14 bases between them. The CDR3 loop spans 15 amino acids. The DNA of the CDR3 is TGTGCCAGCAGTTTACAGGGGAGAGGAACTCAGCCCCAGCATTTT. It is translated as CASSLQGRGTQPQHF.

This clonotype appeared many times. The chain uses TRBV20-1 and TRBJ1-6, with 9 bases that match TRBD1. The CDR3 is 15 residues long. Germline trimming cut 6 bases from V and 7 bases from J; bases unmatched to any gene: 10. Germline CDR1 and CDR2: DFQATT and SNEGSKA (reference sequence). The chain's CDR3 is CSAEKQGARNSPLHF. DNA of the CDR3: TGCAGTGCGGAAAAACAGGGGGCGAGGAATTCACCCCTCCACTTT.

The rearrangement joins TRBV6-1 to TRBJ2-1, with D tentatively TRBD1 (6 bases). The CDR3 loop spans 17 amino acids. V was clipped by 4 bases and J by 7 bases, with 23 bases between them. In germline, CDR1 is MNHNS, CDR2 SASEGT. CDR3 bases: TGTGCCAGCAGTGTCGTGGGCGGACAGTCTCCCCCAAATGAGCAGTTCTTC. It encodes CASSVVGGQSPPNEQFF.

This clonotype showed up just a few times. The rearrangement joins TRBV5-1 to TRBJ1-1; D is possibly TRBD1 (5 bases). Germline CDR1 SGHRS, CDR2 YFSETQ. The germline V and J ends were trimmed by 3 bases and 1 base, with 10 bases remaining between them. This CDR3 is 14 amino acids long. The CDR3 DNA reads as TGCGCCAGCAGCTGGGGGTTGGAGAACACTGAAGCTTTCTTT. This translates into CASSWGLENTEAFF.

The chain combines TRBV6-2 or TRBV6-3 with TRBJ2-1; unclear D gene. The CDR3 loop spans 13 amino acids. Germline assignment: CDR1 MNHEY and CDR2 SVGEGT. Trimming pared 10 bases from V and 0 bases from J, leaving 10 bases between. Written as DNA, the CDR3 is TGTGCCACCCTTTCGGGCTCCTACAATGAGCAGTTCTTC. This gives the protein CATLSGSYNEQFF.

The chain couples TRBV30 to TRBJ2-7; 11 positions match TRBD1. This CDR3 comprises 12 residues. The J segment lost 5 bases and the V segment lost 5 bases, leaving 2 bases of the junction unmatched. Germline CDR1 reads GTSNPN; CDR2 reads SVGIG (reference sequence). The CDR3 DNA is TGTGCCTGGGGACAGGGGGCCCACGAGCAGTACTTC. Amino acid sequence: CAWGQGAHEQYF.

This clonotype was detected a few times. The chain combines TRBV5-1 with TRBJ2-7, with 9 bases matching TRBD1. CDR3 length: 15 residues. Per the germline V gene, CDR1 is SGHRS and CDR2 is YFSETQ. The V segment lost 2 bases and the J segment 4 bases; nucleotides outside the gene matches: 7. CDR3 in amino acids: CASSFGTGNQYEQYF. In DNA form, the CDR3 reads TGCGCCAGCAGCTTCGGGACAGGGAATCAGTACGAGCAGTACTTC.